Following are 25 T cell receptor beta chains from one sample sequenced in a study of CD8 T cells in ankylosing spondylitis. Each CDR3 protein gets one entry after TCRdb re-called the 5' RACE reads with MiXCR. The sample comprises a few hundred thousand distinct CDR3 sequences, around 20% of which are singletons, and about 8% rests with the top ten. Sequenced material: blood, either unsorted or a sorted T cell fraction (not recorded which). These receptor sequences come from a male donor with ankylosing spondylitis or in good health (not recorded which).

This chain links TRBV5-1 with TRBJ2-5; 8 bases agree with TRBD2. The ends lost 3 bases at V and 4 bases at J; junction bases unmatched: 5. The CDR3 consists of 14 residues. Germline V lookup: CDR1 SGHRS, CDR2 YFSETQ. The CDR3 DNA follows: TGCGCCAGCAGCTCCGGGGGGGGCGTAGAGACCCAGTACTTC. It specifies CASSSGGGVETQYF.

CDR3 amino acids: CASSQDSDIQYF. The CDR3, as DNA: TGCGCCAGCAGCCAAGACTCGGACATTCAGTACTTC. The chain couples TRBV4-1 to TRBJ2-4, with unresolved D. The CDR3 runs to 12 residues. V was cut by 0 bases and J by 8 bases, with 5 bases left in between. Per the germline V gene, CDR1 is MGHRA and CDR2 is YSYEKL.

This chain joins TRBV4-2 and TRBJ2-3; TRBD2 is a possible D gene (6 bases). Trimming took off 4 bases at V and 1 base at J, with 15 bases between the two ends. The CDR3 loop spans 16 amino acids. CDR1 and CDR2 from the germline V gene are LGHNA and YNFKEQ. In nucleotides, the CDR3 is TGTGCCAGCAGCCCCCTGCCGGGAGCGGGCACAGATACGCAGTATTTT. This translates into CASSPLPGAGTDTQYF.

V is TRBV9 and J is TRBJ2-5, with D perhaps being TRBD1 or TRBD2 (6 bases each). V lost 0 bases and J lost 2, with 14 bases in between. CDR1 is SGDLS and CDR2 is YYNGEE in the germline V gene. The CDR3 contains 16 residues. CDR3 in amino acids: CASSVASGAGQETQYF. CDR3 DNA: TGTGCCAGCAGCGTAGCTTCGGGGGCGGGACAAGAGACCCAGTACTTC.

V gene TRBV12-3 or TRBV12-4 combines with J gene TRBJ1-4, with D possibly being TRBD1 (6 bases). This CDR3 region has 15 residues. Trimming cost V 6 bases and J 2 bases, with 13 bases left between them. In DNA, the CDR3 is TGTGCCAGCAGCCCTCAGGGGTGGACTAATGAAAAACTGTTTTTT. Translating gives CASSPQGWTNEKLFF.

This chain connects TRBV3-1 to TRBJ2-1; 7 nucleotides agree with TRBD1. CDR1 is LGHDT, CDR2 YNNKEL, per germline (reference sequence). This CDR3 is built from 17 residues. V shed 11 bases, J shed 5 bases, and the junction held 21 bases outside the gene matches. DNA for the CDR3: TGTGCCTCCAGCCAAGAAGTATATGGGGACAGCAACAATGAGCAGTTCTTC. Translation: CASSQEVYGDSNNEQFF.

This clonotype occurred many times. The V gene is TRBV20-1, the J gene TRBJ2-5; TRBD2 is a possible D gene (5 bases). The CDR3 covers 13 residues. The germline V and J ends were trimmed by 2 bases and 5 bases, with 12 bases remaining between them. CDR1 and CDR2 (germline): DFQATT, SNEGSKA (reference sequence). CDR3 in amino acids: CSARRASLETQYF. In nucleotides, the CDR3 is TGCAGTGCTAGAAGGGCTAGCCTGGAGACCCAGTACTTC.

The chain recombines TRBV25-1 with TRBJ1-6, with D unclear. The CDR3 length is 12 residues. Germline assignment: CDR1 MGHDK and CDR2 SYGVNS. V was pared by 0 bases and J by 9 bases, with 3 bases between. The CDR3 loop reads CASSEYSSPLHF. The CDR3 bases are TGTGCCAGCAGTGAATACAGTTCACCCCTCCACTTT.

The chain recombines TRBV6-1 with TRBJ2-1; no definite D call. The CDR3 is made up of 11 amino acids. The germline CDR1 and CDR2 sequences are MNHNS and SASEGT. The ends were cut back, 1 base at V and 11 bases at J, with 6 bases in the middle. The CDR3 DNA is TGTGCCAGCAGTGAAGGCCTACAGCAGTTCTTC. Its translation is CASSEGLQQFF.

This clonotype was counted between two and nine times. This chain joins TRBV6-1 and TRBJ2-6; 10 bases fit TRBD1. Per the germline V gene, CDR1 is MNHNS and CDR2 is SASEGT. This CDR3 is built from 17 residues. V was clipped by 5 bases and J by 1 base; unmatched bases: 5. The CDR3 DNA reads as TGTGCCAGCAGTCCGGGACAGGGGTTTTCTGGGGCCAACGTCCTGACTTTC. It encodes CASSPGQGFSGANVLTF.

This clonotype was detected only a few times. The chain is built from TRBV9 and TRBJ1-4; D remains unclear. The CDR3 is 15 amino acids. Trimming took 5 bases from V and 4 from J, leaving 15 bases between them. Germline assignment: CDR1 SGDLS and CDR2 YYNGEE. CDR3: CASSPQDLDNEKLFF. Written as DNA, the CDR3 is TGTGCCAGCAGTCCCCAGGACCTCGATAATGAAAAACTGTTTTTT.

This clonotype was picked up a small number of times. This chain joins TRBV9 and TRBJ1-4; D ambiguous. V was clipped by 3 bases and J by 8 bases, with 17 bases between them. The germline gives CDR1 SGDLS, CDR2 YYNGEE. This CDR3 has 15 amino acids. This CDR3 is CASSAIDGVGEKLFF. DNA of the CDR3: TGTGCCAGCAGCGCTATCGACGGGGTAGGAGAAAAACTGTTTTTT.

This clonotype was counted between two and nine times. This rearrangement joins TRBV29-1 to TRBJ1-5, with D hard to call. The CDR3 loop spans 13 amino acids. Trimming cost V 4 bases and J 7 bases, with 14 bases left between them. Germline CDR1 SQVTM, CDR2 ANQGSEA. The CDR3 protein is CSVGAGSGQPQHF. Written as DNA, the CDR3 is TGCAGCGTTGGAGCCGGGTCGGGGCAGCCCCAGCATTTT.

Ten or more counts support this clonotype. In nucleotides, the CDR3 is TGTGCCAGCAGTTTGGGCAACACCGGCGAGCAACAGTACGTC. This translates into CASSLGNTGEQQYV. This chain joins TRBV12-3 or TRBV12-4 and TRBJ2-7; no clear D. Trimming removed 3 bases at V and 10 bases at J, with 19 bases between. This CDR3 has 14 residues.

The J gene is TRBJ2-3, the V gene TRBV20-1, with D perhaps TRBD2 (6 bases). Trimming removed 2 bases at V and 2 bases at J, with 8 bases between. The CDR3 is made up of 13 amino acids. Germline loops: CDR1 DFQATT, CDR2 SNEGSKA (reference sequence). DNA for the CDR3: TGCAGTGCTAGATTGGACTACACAGATACGCAGTATTTT. Amino acid sequence: CSARLDYTDTQYF.

CDR3 residues: CASSRGQGGLNYGYTF. In nucleotides, the CDR3 is TGTGCCAGCAGCCGTGGACAGGGGGGGTTAAACTATGGCTACACCTTC. V and J are TRBV12-3 or TRBV12-4 and TRBJ1-2, with 10 bases that match TRBD1. The CDR3 consists of 16 residues. J was trimmed by 2 bases and V by 6 bases; bases with no gene match: 9.

This clonotype appeared a few times. V gene TRBV3-1 combines with J gene TRBJ2-3; a weak D match, TRBD1 (6 bases). The V end lost 3 bases, the J end lost 3 bases, and 10 bases lay between the germline ends. CDR1 is LGHDT, CDR2 YNNKEL, per germline (reference sequence). This CDR3 contains 14 residues. The CDR3 DNA follows: TGTGCCAGCAGCCACGGCAGGGGAACAGATACGCAGTATTTT. Its protein product is CASSHGRGTDTQYF.

This clonotype appeared a few times. This chain uses TRBV3-1 with TRBJ1-2; tentative D call: TRBD1 (5 bases). Germline CDR1 and CDR2: LGHDT and YNNKEL (reference sequence). V shed 1 base and J shed 8 bases, with 8 bases lying between them. This CDR3 is 12 amino acids long. In DNA form, the CDR3 reads TGTGCCAGCAGCCAAGTGGGGCAGGGCTACACCTTC. Translated: CASSQVGQGYTF.

The sample holds many counts of this clonotype. The chain combines TRBV5-1 with TRBJ1-1; no firm D call. The germline V gene has CDR1 SGHRS and CDR2 YFSETQ. The length of the CDR3 is 15 residues. Trimming shortened V by 1 base and J by 0 bases, and 10 bases separated the two germline ends. CDR3 region: CASSLTPGVNTEAFF. The CDR3, as DNA: TGCGCCAGCAGCTTGACTCCTGGAGTGAACACTGAAGCTTTCTTT.

This clonotype was observed at least ten times. V usage is TRBV5-1 and J usage is TRBJ2-1; 7 positions agree with TRBD1. The CDR3 extends over 14 amino acids. The germline gives CDR1 SGHRS, CDR2 YFSETQ. After removal of 4 bases from V and 2 bases from J, the junction contained 3 bases not matched to a gene. As DNA, the CDR3 is TGCGCCAGCAGCCCCGGACAGGCCTACAATGAGCAGTTCTTC. Its translation is CASSPGQAYNEQFF.

This clonotype has a handful of counts. This chain uses TRBV15 with TRBJ1-5; 9 positions agree with TRBD1. CDR3 size: 16 residues. After removal of 2 bases from V and 2 bases from J, the junction contained 4 bases not matched to a gene. The germline V gene encodes CDR1 LNHNV and CDR2 YYDKDF (reference sequence). The CDR3 region is CATSRQDRGGNQPQHF. The CDR3 DNA sequence: TGTGCCACCAGCAGACAGGACAGGGGAGGCAATCAGCCCCAGCATTTT.

In this sample, this clonotype turned up many times. This chain joins TRBV6-5 and TRBJ2-2; D unclear. The V and J ends lost 6 bases and 8 bases respectively, with 10 bases between them. Germline lookup yields CDR1 MNHEY and CDR2 SVGAGI. This CDR3 is 12 amino acids long. The CDR3 coding sequence is TGTGCCAGCAGCCCACTGGTTGGGGAGCTGTTTTTT. The encoded protein is CASSPLVGELFF.

This clonotype occurred many times. V usage is TRBV20-1 and J usage is TRBJ2-5; 11 bases are shared with TRBD1. V gave up 1 base and J gave up 5 bases; unmatched junction bases: 12. This CDR3 contains 17 residues. From germline, CDR1 is DFQATT and CDR2 SNEGSKA (reference sequence). CDR3 sequence: CSARAPRTGGLGETQYF. The CDR3 DNA is TGCAGTGCTAGAGCCCCCCGGACAGGGGGCTTGGGGGAGACCCAGTACTTC.

This clonotype was detected only a few times. This sequence joins TRBV5-1 and TRBJ1-1; D perhaps matches TRBD1 (5 bases). The CDR3 contains 15 residues. CDR1 SGHRS and CDR2 YFSETQ come from the germline V gene. Trimming pared 3 bases from V and 1 base from J, leaving 13 bases between. The CDR3 sequence: CASSSGTWKNTEAFF. In DNA, the CDR3 is TGCGCCAGCAGCTCTGGGACGTGGAAGAACACTGAAGCTTTCTTT.

This chain links TRBV4-2 with TRBJ1-2; possible D gene TRBD1, 5 bases. The germline V gene encodes CDR1 LGHNA and CDR2 YNFKEQ. This CDR3 is built from 13 residues. Trimming took off 0 bases at V and 6 bases at J, with 8 bases between the two ends. This CDR3 is CASSQDEQDGYTF. CDR3 nucleotide sequence: TGTGCCAGCAGCCAAGATGAACAGGATGGCTACACCTTC.